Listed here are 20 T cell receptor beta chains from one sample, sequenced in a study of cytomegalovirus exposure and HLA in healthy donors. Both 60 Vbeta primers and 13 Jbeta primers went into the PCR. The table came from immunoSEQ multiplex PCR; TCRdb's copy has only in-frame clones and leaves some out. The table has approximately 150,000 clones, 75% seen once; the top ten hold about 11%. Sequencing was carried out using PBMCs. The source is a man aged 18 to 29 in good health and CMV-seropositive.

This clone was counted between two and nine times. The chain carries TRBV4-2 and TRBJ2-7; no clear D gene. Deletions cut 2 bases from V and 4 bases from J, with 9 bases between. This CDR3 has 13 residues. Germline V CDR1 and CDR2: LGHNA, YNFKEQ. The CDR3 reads CASSQPMSYEQYF. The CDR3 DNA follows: TGTGCCAGCAGCCAACCCATGAGTTACGAGCAGTACTTC.

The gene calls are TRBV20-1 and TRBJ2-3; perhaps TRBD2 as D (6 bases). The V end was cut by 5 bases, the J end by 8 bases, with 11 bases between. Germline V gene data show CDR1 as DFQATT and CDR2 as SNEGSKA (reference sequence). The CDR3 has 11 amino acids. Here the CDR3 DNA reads TGCAGTGCTTTGACTAGACGTACGCAGTATTTT. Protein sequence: CSALTRRTQYF.

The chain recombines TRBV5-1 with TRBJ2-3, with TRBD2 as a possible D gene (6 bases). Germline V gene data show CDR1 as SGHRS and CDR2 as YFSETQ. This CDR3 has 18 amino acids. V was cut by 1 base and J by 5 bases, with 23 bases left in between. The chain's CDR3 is CASSLLPGSNNGRDTQYF. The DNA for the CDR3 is TGCGCCAGCAGCTTGCTACCCGGGAGCAACAACGGTCGAGATACGCAGTATTTT. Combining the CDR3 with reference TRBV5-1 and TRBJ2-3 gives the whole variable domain KAGVTQTPRYLIKTRGQQVTLSCSPISGHRSVSWYQQTPGQGLQFLFEYFSETQRNKGNFPGRFSGRQFSNSRSEMNVSTLELGDSALYLCASSLLPGSNNGRDTQYFGPGTRLTVL.

As DNA, the CDR3 is TGTGCCAGCAGCTTCCGGGCGGGTAGCACAGATACGCAGTATTTT. It translates to CASSFRAGSTDTQYF. The chain joins TRBV7-2 to TRBJ2-3; TRBD2 might be the D (5 bases). Germline CDR1 reads SGHTA; CDR2 reads FQGNSA. Deletions cut 3 bases from V and 0 bases from J, with 10 bases between. CDR3 size: 15 residues. Filled out from reference TRBV7-2 and TRBJ2-3, the complete variable domain reads GAGVSQSPSNKVTEKGKDVELRCDPISGHTALYWYRQSLGQGLEFLIYFQGNSAPDKSGLPSDRFSAERTGGSVSTLTIQRTQQEDSAVYLCASSFRAGSTDTQYFGPGTRLTVL.

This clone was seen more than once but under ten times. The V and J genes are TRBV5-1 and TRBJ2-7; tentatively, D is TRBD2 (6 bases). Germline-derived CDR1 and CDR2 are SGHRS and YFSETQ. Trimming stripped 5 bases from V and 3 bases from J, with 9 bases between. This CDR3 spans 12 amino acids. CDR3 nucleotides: TGCGCCAGCAGGGGAGGAGTCTACGAGCAGTACTTC. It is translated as CASRGGVYEQYF.

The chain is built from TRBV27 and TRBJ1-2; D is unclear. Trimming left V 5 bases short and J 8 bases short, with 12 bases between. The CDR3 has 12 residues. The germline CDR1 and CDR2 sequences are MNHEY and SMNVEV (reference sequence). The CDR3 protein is CASSPPGRGYTF. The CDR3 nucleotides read TGTGCCAGCAGTCCCCCGGGGAGAGGCTACACCTTC.

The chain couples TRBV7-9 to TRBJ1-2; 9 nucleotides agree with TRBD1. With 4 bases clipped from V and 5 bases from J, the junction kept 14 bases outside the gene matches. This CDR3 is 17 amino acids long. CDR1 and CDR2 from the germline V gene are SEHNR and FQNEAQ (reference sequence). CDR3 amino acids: CASSSPGGTGFTYGYTF. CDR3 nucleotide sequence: TGTGCCAGCAGCTCCCCCGGCGGGACAGGGTTCACTTATGGCTACACCTTC. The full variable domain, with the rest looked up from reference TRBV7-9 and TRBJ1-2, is DTGVSQNPRHKITKRGQNVTFRCDPISEHNRLYWYRQTLGQGPEFLTYFQNEAQLEKSRLLSDRFSAERPKGSFSTLEIQRTEQGDSAMYLCASSSPGGTGFTYGYTFGSGTRLTVV.

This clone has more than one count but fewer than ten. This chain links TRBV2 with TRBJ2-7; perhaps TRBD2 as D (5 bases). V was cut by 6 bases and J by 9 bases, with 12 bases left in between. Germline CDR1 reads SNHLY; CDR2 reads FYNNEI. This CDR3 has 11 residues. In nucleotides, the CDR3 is TGTGCCAGCAGCAGCACTAGGGTGCAGTACTTC. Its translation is CASSSTRVQYF.

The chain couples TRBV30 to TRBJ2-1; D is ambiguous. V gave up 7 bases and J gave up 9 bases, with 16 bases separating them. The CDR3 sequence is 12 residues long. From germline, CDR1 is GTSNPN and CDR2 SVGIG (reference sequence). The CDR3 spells CASLDPYGEQFF. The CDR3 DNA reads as TGTGCCTCGTTAGATCCGTACGGTGAGCAGTTCTTC.

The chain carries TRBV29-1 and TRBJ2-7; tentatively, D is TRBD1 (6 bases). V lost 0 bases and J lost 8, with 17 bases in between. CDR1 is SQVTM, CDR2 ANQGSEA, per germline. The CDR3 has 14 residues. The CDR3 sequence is CSVEDPVQGSKQYF. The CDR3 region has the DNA TGCAGCGTTGAAGATCCCGTTCAGGGGAGCAAGCAGTACTTC.

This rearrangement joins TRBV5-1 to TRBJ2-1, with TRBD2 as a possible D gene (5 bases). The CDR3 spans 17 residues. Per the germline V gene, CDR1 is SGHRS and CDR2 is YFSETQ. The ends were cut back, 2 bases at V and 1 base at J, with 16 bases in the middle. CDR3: CASSFDGEGASYNEQFF. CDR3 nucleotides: TGCGCCAGCAGCTTCGATGGTGAGGGAGCATCCTACAATGAGCAGTTCTTC.

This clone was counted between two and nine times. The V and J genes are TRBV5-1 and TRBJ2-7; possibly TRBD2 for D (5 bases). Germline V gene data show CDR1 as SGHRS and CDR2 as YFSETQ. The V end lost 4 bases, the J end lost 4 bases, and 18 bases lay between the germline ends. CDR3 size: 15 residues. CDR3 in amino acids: CASSSGSRGYYEQYF. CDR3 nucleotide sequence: TGCGCCAGCAGCAGTGGATCACGGGGTTATTACGAGCAGTACTTC.

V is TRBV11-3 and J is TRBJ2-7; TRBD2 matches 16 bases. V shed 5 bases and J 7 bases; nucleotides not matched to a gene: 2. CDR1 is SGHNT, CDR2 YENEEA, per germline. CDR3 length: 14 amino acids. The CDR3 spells CASSAGLAGGEQYF. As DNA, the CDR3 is TGTGCCAGCAGCGCGGGACTAGCGGGAGGGGAGCAGTACTTC.

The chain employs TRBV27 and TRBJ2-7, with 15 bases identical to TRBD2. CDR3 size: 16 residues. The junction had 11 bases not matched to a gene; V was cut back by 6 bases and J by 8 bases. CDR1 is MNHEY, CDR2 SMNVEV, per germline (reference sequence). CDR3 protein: CASSSFTGLAGGQQYF. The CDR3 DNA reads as TGTGCCAGCAGCTCTTTCACGGGACTAGCGGGAGGCCAGCAGTACTTC.

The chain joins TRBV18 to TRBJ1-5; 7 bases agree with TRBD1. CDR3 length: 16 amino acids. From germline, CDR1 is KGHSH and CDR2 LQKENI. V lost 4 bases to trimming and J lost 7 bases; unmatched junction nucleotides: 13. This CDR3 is CASSLRQGALVQPQHF. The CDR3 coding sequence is TGTGCCAGCTCACTAAGACAGGGCGCCTTAGTGCAGCCCCAGCATTTT.

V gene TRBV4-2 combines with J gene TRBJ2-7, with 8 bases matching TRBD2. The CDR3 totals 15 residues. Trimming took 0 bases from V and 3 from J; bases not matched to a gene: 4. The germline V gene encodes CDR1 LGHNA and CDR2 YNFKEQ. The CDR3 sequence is CASSQDLAGNYEQYF. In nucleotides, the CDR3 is TGTGCCAGCAGCCAAGATTTAGCGGGAAACTACGAGCAGTACTTC.

CDR3 loop: CASSNPGQGAGGYTF. The CDR3 DNA follows: TGCGCCAGCAGCAATCCGGGACAGGGGGCAGGAGGCTACACCTTC. The chain joins TRBV4-1 to TRBJ1-2; 12 bases line up with TRBD1. CDR1 and CDR2 (germline): MGHRA, YSYEKL. This CDR3 spans 15 amino acids. The V gene end was trimmed by 5 bases and the J gene end by 8 bases; junction bases not matched to a gene: 9.

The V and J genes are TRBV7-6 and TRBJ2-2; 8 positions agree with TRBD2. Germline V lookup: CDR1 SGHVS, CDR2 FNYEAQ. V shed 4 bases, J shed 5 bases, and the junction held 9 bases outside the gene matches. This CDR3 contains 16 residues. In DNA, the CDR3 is TGTGCCAGCAGCTCAGGTCCTGCGGGAGGAACCGGGGAGCTGTTTTTT. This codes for CASSSGPAGGTGELFF.

This CDR3 reads CASRAGGMTEAFF. CDR3 DNA: TGTGCCAGCAGGGCGGGGGGTATGACTGAAGCTTTCTTT. The chain has TRBV2 and TRBJ1-1, with D perhaps TRBD1 (5 bases). Germline CDR1 reads SNHLY; CDR2 reads FYNNEI. The CDR3 is 13 residues long. V was shortened by 6 bases and J by 5 bases, with 13 bases between the two germline ends.

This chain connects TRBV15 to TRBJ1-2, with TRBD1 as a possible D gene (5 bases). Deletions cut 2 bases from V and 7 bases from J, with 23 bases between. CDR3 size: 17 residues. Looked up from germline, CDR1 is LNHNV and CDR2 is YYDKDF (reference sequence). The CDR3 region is CATSRPMGGTLKSGYTF. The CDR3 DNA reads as TGTGCCACCAGCAGACCAATGGGAGGGACCCTCAAGTCTGGCTACACCTTC. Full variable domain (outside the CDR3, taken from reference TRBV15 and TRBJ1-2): DAMVIQNPRYQVTQFGKPVTLSCSQTLNHNVMYWYQQKSSQAPKLLFHYYDKDFNNEADTPDNFQSRRPNTSFCFLDIRSPGLGDTAMYLCATSRPMGGTLKSGYTFGSGTRLTVV.